This T cell receptor beta chain was identified in a study of shared clonotypes between healthy human individuals. Study overall: Three CD4 naive, three CD4 memory, two CD8 naive and one CD8 memory plate were used per donor.

As concerns this clone: Its target is unknown. Within the sample, other DNA sequences also encode this same CDR3.

Profiling relied on immunoSEQ multiplex PCR, and the TCRdb table lists in-frame clones only, not all of them. The table shows about 2.2 million clones, with roughly 91% occurring only once. Overall study findings and caveats: Naive subsets generally exceeded memory subsets in estimated richness. Incomplete sequencing of sorted subsets was indicated by rarefaction despite large depth.

Naive-designated CD8 cells lacked CD45RO, were positively enriched for CCR7, and omitted terminally differentiated effector memory CD45RA+ cells. Every one of the donors was a Caucasian adult that lived in Nashville, Tennessee. V lost 5 bases, J lost 1 base, and 8 bases lay in between. Germline loops: CDR1 PRHDT, CDR2 FYEKMQ (reference sequence). The CDR3 totals 13 residues. The V and J genes are TRBV13 and TRBJ1-1; D perhaps matches TRBD1 (5 bases). The TCR comes from a man aged 18 to 30 in good health. Some clones in this sample may be carry-over from other donors' samples. The sample was naive CD8+ T cells from PBMCs. This CDR3 reads CASSPGGNTEAFF. In DNA form, the CDR3 reads TGTGCCAGCAGCCCGGGGGGGAACACTGAAGCTTTCTTT.